These 7 T cell receptor beta chains were sequenced from one sample in a study of CXCR3-negative and CXCR3-positive naive CD8 T cells. Study-wide points: CXCR3-positive naive cells carried more hydrophobic TRB CDR3s than CXCR3-negative ones.

No antigen has been identified for these receptors. The authors prepared UMI-labeled TRB cDNA libraries by 5' RACE. Reprocessing the 5' RACE reads, TCRdb reports a single entry for every CDR3 protein and omits DNA. Its table records tens of thousands of distinct CDR3 sequences. The sequenced material came from naive CXCR3+ CD8+ T cells from blood. Subset noted: CD45RO-CCR7+CD27+CD95- naive CD8+ T cells expressing CXCR3 (TNR3+). The receptors were sampled from a human donor in good health. Some clones in this sample may be carry-over from other donors' samples.

The V gene is TRBV4-3, the J gene TRBJ1-2. Looked up from germline, CDR1 is LGHNA and CDR2 is YSLEER. This CDR3 is 15 amino acids long. The CDR3 is CASSRVGASDYGYTF.

The chain links TRBV29-1 to TRBJ2-5; no DNA is available, so the TRBD1 call from TCRdb remains unchecked. The CDR3 length is 15 residues. Germline V lookup: CDR1 SQVTM, CDR2 ANQGSEA. This CDR3 is CSVEVPGAYQETQYF.

V gene TRBV13 combines with J gene TRBJ2-7; as DNA is missing, the TRBD1 call by TCRdb cannot be tested. The CDR3 covers 13 residues. CDR1 is PRHDT and CDR2 is FYEKMQ in the germline V gene (reference sequence). The CDR3 loop is CASSFDRAYEQYF.

V usage is TRBV25-1 and J usage is TRBJ1-4; TCRdb indicates TRBD1, and absent DNA this call remains unverified. The germline V gene encodes CDR1 MGHDK and CDR2 SYGVNS. This CDR3 has 15 amino acids. CDR3 sequence reads: CASSDVGQGNEKLFF.

V gene TRBV29-1 combines with J gene TRBJ1-2; the D call from TCRdb, TRBD1, cannot be confirmed without DNA. The CDR3 extends over 12 amino acids. CDR1 and CDR2 (germline): SQVTM, ANQGSEA. This CDR3 reads CSVDGRPEGYTF.

J is TRBJ1-1 and V is TRBV6-1. CDR1 MNHNS and CDR2 SASEGT come from the germline V gene. The CDR3 sequence is 12 residues long. CDR3 in amino acids: CASRGKNTEAFF.

The J gene is TRBJ1-2, the V gene TRBV5-4; the D call of TRBD1 rests on TCRdb alone, since no DNA is present to check it. This CDR3 is built from 18 residues. Germline V gives CDR1 SGHNT, CDR2 YYREEE (reference sequence). Here the CDR3 reads CASSLGAMSGGWDYGYTF.